This TCR beta chain is from a study of cytomegalovirus exposure and HLA in healthy donors. Remarks on this clone: Its antigen is not identified.

V was trimmed by 3 bases and J by 3 bases, leaving 14 bases between them. CDR1 and CDR2 (germline): GTSNPN, SVGIG (reference sequence). The CDR3 sequence is 15 residues long. Regarding the study as a whole: Cytomegalovirus status, reportedly, was diagnosed with high specificity and sensitivity by the classifier.

Profiling relied on immunoSEQ multiplex PCR, and the TCRdb table lists in-frame clones only, not all of them. The sample includes 85,000 to 90,000 clones, approximately 96% of them seen just once. The chain is built from TRBV30 and TRBJ2-2; D call uncertain. The receptor's source is a man between 18 and 29 years old in good health and CMV-seronegative. The sequenced sample consisted of PBMCs. CDR3 in amino acids: CAWRALPEDTGELFF. For the CDR3, the DNA is TGTGCCTGGAGGGCACTCCCCGAGGACACCGGGGAGCTGTTTTTT.